These 17 T cell receptor beta chains share one sample of origin, sequenced in a study of early T cells in non-severe SARS-CoV-2 infection. TCRdb processed the 5' RACE reads anew with MiXCR; each CDR3 protein has one entry. Here the sample spans some 57,000 distinct CDR3 sequences, under 8.5% being singletons. Specimen: whole blood. Receptor source: an adult who was a healthcare worker with PCR-confirmed SARS-CoV-2 infection or an uninfected control (not recorded which).

This clonotype was observed a few times. This chain uses TRBV6-2 or TRBV6-3 with TRBJ2-5; TRBD1 is a possible D gene (6 bases). The V gene lost 6 bases and the J gene lost 2 bases, with 10 bases spanning the gap. Germline CDR1 and CDR2: MNHEY and SVGEGT. This CDR3 is 13 amino acids long. In DNA, the CDR3 is TGTGCCAGCAGGGACAGATCACAAGAGACCCAGTACTTC. Its translation: CASRDRSQETQYF.

This clonotype appeared many times. The V gene is TRBV28, the J gene TRBJ1-5, with 8 positions matching TRBD1. The CDR3 is 15 residues long. CDR1 and CDR2 (germline): MDHEN, SYDVKM. V lost 5 bases to trimming and J lost 3 bases; unmatched junction nucleotides: 6. The CDR3 DNA is TGTGCCAGCAGTCAGGAGGACAGGGACAATCAGCCCCAGCATTTT. The encoded protein is CASSQEDRDNQPQHF.

This clonotype showed up just a few times. The V gene is TRBV2, the J gene TRBJ2-1; D gene uncertain. The germline V gene encodes CDR1 SNHLY and CDR2 FYNNEI. V was trimmed by 0 bases and J by 7 bases, leaving 13 bases between them. This CDR3 spans 15 amino acids. The CDR3 protein is CASSEAAIGPNEQFF. The CDR3 bases are TGTGCCAGCAGTGAAGCGGCTATAGGCCCGAATGAGCAGTTCTTC.

The V and J genes are TRBV5-1 and TRBJ2-3, with TRBD2 identical over 7 bases. This CDR3 comprises 15 residues. J was trimmed by 5 bases and V by 0 bases; bases with no gene match: 6. In germline, CDR1 is SGHRS, CDR2 YFSETQ. This chain's CDR3 is CASSLARGKQDTQYF. The CDR3 region has the DNA TGCGCCAGCAGCTTGGCGCGGGGGAAACAAGATACGCAGTATTTT.

This clonotype came up a few times. CDR3 bases: TGTGCCAACCGACAGGGGACCTACGAGCAGTACTTC. Amino acids: CANRQGTYEQYF. The chain couples TRBV10-3 to TRBJ2-7, with 8 bases identical to TRBD1. The V gene's germline CDR1 is ENHRY and CDR2 SYGVKD. The J segment lost 2 bases and the V segment lost 10 bases, leaving 4 bases of the junction unmatched. The CDR3 spans 12 residues.

This clonotype occurred a few times. V gene TRBV19 combines with J gene TRBJ2-4, with TRBD2 matching 10 bases. Looked up from germline, CDR1 is LNHDA and CDR2 is SQIVND (reference sequence). CDR3 length: 17 residues. V dropped 2 bases and J dropped 8; count of bases not matched to a gene: 12. The CDR3 nucleotides read TGTGCCAGTAGTATAATGGCTAGCGGGAGTATAAGAGACATTCAGTACTTC. Protein: CASSIMASGSIRDIQYF.

This clonotype was seen at least ten times. This sequence joins TRBV6-2 or TRBV6-3 and TRBJ2-7, with TRBD2 matching 13 bases. Germline CDR1 and CDR2: MNHEY and SVGEGT. The CDR3 runs 15 residues. The V gene end was trimmed by 5 bases and the J gene end by 2 bases; junction bases not matched to a gene: 3. The CDR3 is CASSVGLAGAYEQYF. CDR3 in DNA: TGTGCCAGCAGTGTTGGACTAGCGGGAGCCTACGAGCAGTACTTC.

The rearrangement links TRBV6-5 to TRBJ1-3; D ambiguous. V was cut by 0 bases and J by 3 bases, with 0 bases left in between. From germline, CDR1 is MNHEY and CDR2 SVGAGI. This CDR3 is 12 amino acids long. The CDR3 protein is CASSYSGNTIYF. The CDR3 region has the DNA TGTGCCAGCAGTTACTCTGGAAACACCATATATTTT.

This clonotype was recorded at least ten times. The chain couples TRBV4-1 to TRBJ2-3; tentative D call: TRBD1 (6 bases). The CDR3 runs to 15 residues. Trimming shortened V by 1 base and J by 0 bases, and 8 bases separated the two germline ends. Germline V gene data show CDR1 as MGHRA and CDR2 as YSYEKL. The DNA for the CDR3 is TGCGCCAGCAGCCAAGGCCAGGGGAGCACAGATACGCAGTATTTT. Encoded protein: CASSQGQGSTDTQYF.

This chain links TRBV20-1 with TRBJ1-2, with D unresolved. The CDR3 length is 13 residues. The germline V gene has CDR1 DFQATT and CDR2 SNEGSKA (reference sequence). V gave up 5 bases and J gave up 4 bases, with 14 bases separating them. This CDR3 is CSALWPQGYGYTF. In DNA, the CDR3 is TGCAGTGCTCTCTGGCCTCAAGGCTATGGCTACACCTTC.

There are many counts of this clonotype. The chain has TRBV6-5 and TRBJ1-3; 7 nucleotides agree with TRBD1. With V trimmed by 5 bases and J by 3 bases, 7 bases remained unmatched. The CDR3 consists of 15 residues. Germline CDR1 is MNHEY and CDR2 is SVGAGI. CDR3 sequence: CASSTTGSLGNTIYF. The DNA for the CDR3 is TGTGCCAGCAGTACGACAGGGTCCCTTGGAAACACCATATATTTT.

The chain links TRBV11-2 to TRBJ2-6; D possibly corresponds to TRBD1 (6 bases). CDR1 is SGHAT and CDR2 is FQNNGV in the germline V gene. The CDR3 loop spans 15 amino acids. Trimming pared 4 bases from V and 2 bases from J, leaving 9 bases between. CDR3 sequence (DNA): TGTGCCAGCAGCTATCAGGGGACTGGGGCCAACGTCCTGACTTTC. Translated, it gives CASSYQGTGANVLTF.

This clonotype has ten or more counts. The J gene is TRBJ1-4, the V gene TRBV27; 10 nucleotides match TRBD1. Germline trimming cut 7 bases from V and 8 bases from J; bases unmatched to any gene: 4. CDR3 length equals 13 residues. Germline loops: CDR1 MNHEY, CDR2 SMNVEV (reference sequence). The CDR3 reads CASKGQGVEKLFF. In DNA, the CDR3 is TGTGCCAGCAAAGGACAGGGGGTGGAAAAACTGTTTTTT.

The chain recombines TRBV6-5 with TRBJ2-3, with 7 nucleotides matching TRBD2. CDR3 length: 15 amino acids. Germline CDR1 and CDR2: MNHEY and SVGAGI. V lost 6 bases to trimming and J lost 0 bases; unmatched junction nucleotides: 6. The CDR3, as DNA: TGTGCCAGCAGGGCGGGGAGGGAAAGCACAGATACGCAGTATTTT. This translates into CASRAGRESTDTQYF.

The V gene is TRBV6-6, the J gene TRBJ1-1; 7 bases agree with TRBD1. CDR1 MNHNY and CDR2 SVGAGI come from the germline V gene (reference sequence). J was trimmed by 3 bases and V by 8 bases; bases with no gene match: 6. The CDR3 is made up of 13 amino acids. The CDR3 protein is CASGYRGDTEAFF. CDR3 nucleotides: TGTGCCAGCGGATACAGGGGAGACACTGAAGCTTTCTTT.

The chain has TRBV18 and TRBJ2-1, with D uncertain. This CDR3 has 14 residues. Per germline, CDR1 KGHSH and CDR2 LQKENI. Trimming cost V 2 bases and J 8 bases, with 13 bases left between them. CDR3 in DNA: TGTGCCAGCTCACCAACAAATCGCCGGGATGAGCAGTTCTTC. Its translation: CASSPTNRRDEQFF.

Sample share makes this clonotype medium-sized. This chain joins TRBV12-3 or TRBV12-4 and TRBJ2-1; D is tentatively TRBD1 or TRBD2 (5 bases each). Trimming pared 6 bases from V and 6 bases from J, leaving 18 bases between. This CDR3 contains 15 residues. The CDR3 nucleotides are TGTGCCAGCAGCTACCGGGACGGGCTCATCAATGAGCAGTTCTTC. It is translated as CASSYRDGLINEQFF.